The 29 T cell receptor beta chains below were found in one sample sequenced in a study of T cell changes during pregnancy in multiple sclerosis. Profiled with immunoSEQ multiplex PCR; TCRdb holds only in-frame clones, not every one. The repertoire holds around 50,000 clones, with about nine tenths as singletons. This specimen consisted of CD4+ T cells from peripheral blood mononuclear cells, obtained after pregnancy. The receptor source for this set is a female donor in good health, enrolled as a control in a pregnancy study.

This chain connects TRBV7-2 to TRBJ2-1; TRBD2 matches 8 bases. The CDR3 length is 15 residues. The junction had 12 bases not matched to a gene; V was cut back by 5 bases and J by 9 bases. CDR1 and CDR2 from the germline V gene are SGHTA and FQGNSA. The CDR3 DNA sequence: TGTGCCAGCAGCGCTCGGGGTAGCGGGACTGGTGAGCAGTTCTTC. Protein: CASSARGSGTGEQFF.

The chain is built from TRBV21-1 and TRBJ1-5; the D call of TRBD1 is as the table states it, not checked on the DNA. TRBV21-1 represents a pseudogene. The CDR3 totals 15 residues. The DNA for the CDR3 is TGTGCCAGCAGCACACCGACAGGGCCGGGTCAGCCCCAGCATTTT. Protein product: CASSTPTGPGQPQHF.

CDR3 bases: TGTGCTAGTCGGCTCGGGGTTTCAGGAAACACCATATATTTT. This gives the protein CASRLGVSGNTIYF. The chain carries TRBV12-5 and TRBJ1-3; D is undetermined. Looked up from germline, CDR1 is LGHNT and CDR2 is FRNRAP. Trimming left V 8 bases short and J 4 bases short, with 15 bases between. The CDR3 extends over 14 amino acids.

This chain links TRBV30 with TRBJ2-1; D unresolved. Germline assignment: CDR1 GTSNPN and CDR2 SVGIG (reference sequence). This CDR3 is 16 amino acids long. Trimming took 0 bases from V and 12 from J, leaving 24 bases between them. The CDR3 nucleotides read TGTGCCTGGAGTGTCTGGGCAGCCCTGACCCCAATGACGCAGTTCTTC. As protein: CAWSVWAALTPMTQFF.

The V gene is TRBV5-1, the J gene TRBJ2-2; TRBD1 matches at 7 bases. CDR3 size: 16 residues. Trimming took 3 bases from V and 3 from J; bases not matched to a gene: 8. Germline V lookup: CDR1 SGHRS, CDR2 YFSETQ. The CDR3 DNA sequence: TGCGCCAGCAGCTCGACAGGGTCGGTCGACACCGGGGAGCTGTTTTTT. Translating gives CASSSTGSVDTGELFF.

The chain couples TRBV9 to TRBJ2-4; 16 bases are shared with TRBD2. CDR1 SGDLS and CDR2 YYNGEE come from the germline V gene. CDR3 length: 17 residues. Trimming cost V 4 bases and J 5 bases; bases outside gene matches: 6. CDR3 residues: CASSRGTSGGAENIQYF. The CDR3 bases are TGTGCCAGCAGCCGAGGGACTAGCGGGGGGGCCGAAAACATTCAGTACTTC.

The chain uses TRBV5-1 and TRBJ2-1; D is unresolved. Germline V lookup: CDR1 SGHRS, CDR2 YFSETQ. The CDR3 is 14 amino acids. The ends were cut back, 0 bases at V and 3 bases at J, with 7 bases in the middle. Here the CDR3 DNA reads TGCGCCAGCAGCTTGGTAACTAACTACAATGAGCAGTTCTTC. As protein: CASSLVTNYNEQFF.

This chain uses TRBV6-1 with TRBJ2-7; 12 bases map to TRBD1. Germline CDR1 and CDR2: MNHNS and SASEGT. Trimming removed 6 bases from V and 7 bases from J; junction bases left unmatched: 7. The CDR3 loop spans 14 amino acids. The CDR3: CASREGQGAREQYF. The CDR3, as DNA: TGTGCCAGCAGGGAGGGACAGGGGGCGCGGGAGCAGTACTTC.

The V gene is TRBV5-6, the J gene TRBJ2-7; 9 bases agree with TRBD2. V was clipped by 4 bases and J by 3 bases; unmatched bases: 11. The germline V gene has CDR1 SGHDT and CDR2 YYEEEE. CDR3 length: 16 amino acids. The CDR3 loop is CASSILTSGRYYEQYF. CDR3 nucleotide sequence: TGTGCCAGCAGCATTCTGACTAGCGGAAGATACTACGAGCAGTACTTC.

V gene TRBV7-2 combines with J gene TRBJ2-3; a weak D match, TRBD2 (5 bases). The CDR3 has 15 amino acids. Trimming took 5 bases from V and 2 from J, leaving 14 bases between them. The germline V gene has CDR1 SGHTA and CDR2 FQGNSA. CDR3 amino acids: CASSRPAGPTDTQYF. In nucleotides, the CDR3 is TGTGCCAGCAGCCGCCCCGCGGGCCCCACAGATACGCAGTATTTT.

V is TRBV5-4 and J is TRBJ2-1, with 12 bases that match TRBD2. Germline V CDR1 and CDR2: SGHNT, YYREEE (reference sequence). The CDR3 is made up of 15 amino acids. The junction had 7 bases not matched to a gene; V was cut back by 5 bases and J by 7 bases. The CDR3 spells CASSPGLAGLNEQFF. Written as DNA, the CDR3 is TGTGCCAGCAGTCCGGGACTAGCGGGTTTGAATGAGCAGTTCTTC.

V gene TRBV5-4 combines with J gene TRBJ2-1, with 8 nucleotides matching TRBD2. Germline loops: CDR1 SGHNT, CDR2 YYREEE (reference sequence). J was trimmed by 1 base and V by 0 bases; bases with no gene match: 3. The CDR3 loop spans 16 amino acids. The CDR3 reads CASSLGERGSYNEQFF. DNA for the CDR3: TGTGCCAGCAGCTTGGGAGAGCGGGGGTCCTACAATGAGCAGTTCTTC.

This sequence joins TRBV19 and TRBJ2-2; 8 bases map to TRBD1. This CDR3 spans 16 amino acids. The J segment lost 6 bases and the V segment lost 7 bases, leaving 13 bases of the junction unmatched. CDR1 and CDR2 from the germline V gene are LNHDA and SQIVND (reference sequence). The CDR3 region is CASKSVGTGGSGELFF. The CDR3 DNA is TGTGCCAGTAAATCTGTTGGGACAGGAGGCTCCGGGGAGCTGTTTTTT. Combining the CDR3 with reference TRBV19 and TRBJ2-2 gives the whole variable domain DGGITQSPKYLFRKEGQNVTLSCEQNLNHDAMYWYRQDPGQGLRLIYYSQIVNDFQKGDIAEGYSVSREKKESFPLTVTSAQKNPTAFYLCASKSVGTGGSGELFFGEGSRLTVL.

The chain combines TRBV25-1 with TRBJ1-3; no reliable D call. CDR1 is MGHDK, CDR2 SYGVNS, per germline. The ends were cut back, 5 bases at V and 5 bases at J, with 7 bases in the middle. The CDR3 is made up of 12 amino acids. CDR3 sequence: CASSFGRNTIYF. In DNA, the CDR3 is TGTGCCAGCAGTTTCGGGAGAAACACCATATATTTT.

V and J are TRBV19 and TRBJ2-7; the D gene is possibly TRBD1 (5 bases). The germline CDR1 and CDR2 sequences are LNHDA and SQIVND (reference sequence). Trimming shortened V by 5 bases and J by 6 bases, and 11 bases separated the two germline ends. The CDR3 has 12 residues. The CDR3 coding sequence is TGTGCCAGTAGTGTCAGGGCGGCCGAGCAGTACTTC. It encodes CASSVRAAEQYF.

J is TRBJ2-1 and V is TRBV7-6, with 8 bases that match TRBD1. The CDR3 is 17 amino acids. Germline CDR1 and CDR2: SGHVS and FNYEAQ. V lost 5 bases and J lost 8; bases outside the gene matches: 17. The CDR3 here is CASSPDRGWLVKDEQFF. The CDR3 DNA reads TGTGCCAGCAGCCCAGACAGGGGTTGGCTAGTGAAGGATGAGCAGTTCTTC.

In its sample, this clone was seen once. DNA for the CDR3: TGTGCCAGCAGCTCCCGAGGCGGAGGCACAGATACGCAGTATTTT. This codes for CASSSRGGGTDTQYF. V and J are TRBV7-6 and TRBJ2-3; no definite D call. Between the trimmed V and J ends, which lost 4 bases and 1 base, there was a span of 12 bases. The CDR3 consists of 15 residues. CDR1 and CDR2 (germline): SGHVS, FNYEAQ.

The gene calls are TRBV7-8 and TRBJ1-1; D gene ambiguous. V lost 1 base to trimming and J lost 1 base, with 4 bases between them. CDR3 length equals 13 residues. Germline V gene sequence: CDR1 SGHVS, CDR2 FQNEAQ. The CDR3 is CASSLERNTEAFF. The CDR3 DNA is TGTGCCAGCAGCTTAGAGAGGAACACTGAAGCTTTCTTT.

The genes are TRBV4-2 and TRBJ2-4; 11 nucleotides agree with TRBD2. This CDR3 spans 16 amino acids. V lost 0 bases and J lost 4; bases outside the gene matches: 2. Germline CDR1 and CDR2: LGHNA and YNFKEQ. In nucleotides, the CDR3 is TGTGCCAGCAGCCAAGAAGGGACTAGCGGAAAAAACATTCAGTACTTC. Its translation: CASSQEGTSGKNIQYF.

The chain recombines TRBV14 with TRBJ2-3; 11 nucleotides line up with TRBD2. The length of the CDR3 is 16 residues. The trim removed 0 bases at V and 5 bases at J, leaving 4 bases unmatched. In germline, CDR1 is SGHDN, CDR2 FVKESK. CDR3 amino acids: CASSQDLAGGGDTQYF. The CDR3 DNA sequence: TGTGCCAGCAGCCAAGATCTAGCGGGGGGTGGAGATACGCAGTATTTT.

A single count supports this clone. The chain couples TRBV11-2 to TRBJ2-7, with TRBD2 identical over 10 bases. Germline V CDR1 and CDR2: SGHAT, FQNNGV. This CDR3 is built from 14 residues. The V and J ends lost 5 bases and 0 bases, in that order; junction bases with no gene match: 1. CDR3 protein: CASSRLAGSYEQYF. The CDR3 nucleotides are TGTGCCAGCAGCCGACTAGCGGGCTCCTACGAGCAGTACTTC. The variable domain in full, with the rest retrieved from reference TRBV11-2 and TRBJ2-7, is EAGVAQSPRYKIIEKRQSVAFWCNPISGHATLYWYQQILGQGPKLLIQFQNNGVVDDSQLPKDRFSAERLKGVDSTLKIQPAKLEDSAVYLCASSRLAGSYEQYFGPGTRLTVT.

This chain uses TRBV6-4 with TRBJ2-3, with a possible D match to TRBD2 (6 bases). V shed 2 bases and J shed 4 bases, with 13 bases lying between them. This CDR3 has 15 amino acids. The germline CDR1 and CDR2 sequences are MRHNA and SNTAGT. The CDR3 here is CASSDRSTGADTQYF. The DNA of the CDR3 is TGTGCCAGCAGTGACCGGTCCACGGGAGCAGATACGCAGTATTTT.

J is TRBJ1-2 and V is TRBV10-3; a possible D gene is TRBD1 (6 bases). V dropped 10 bases and J dropped 2 bases, with 14 bases sitting between them. The CDR3 runs 13 residues. Germline V lookup: CDR1 ENHRY, CDR2 SYGVKD. CDR3 bases: TGTGCCACCAACTCTCAGGGGAACTATGGCTACACCTTC. Protein: CATNSQGNYGYTF.

The chain couples TRBV7-9 to TRBJ1-4, with 7 bases aligning to TRBD1. The CDR3 spans 14 residues. Germline values: CDR1 SEHNR, CDR2 FQNEAQ (reference sequence). After removal of 4 bases from V and 6 bases from J, the junction contained 5 bases not matched to a gene. CDR3 sequence: CASSYRGPDEKLFF. Written as DNA, the CDR3 is TGTGCCAGCAGCTATAGGGGGCCAGATGAAAAACTGTTTTTT.

This chain connects TRBV12-1 to TRBJ1-5; the D call in the table, TRBD1, was not verified against the DNA. TRBV12-1 is noted as a pseudogene. The CDR3 loop spans 17 amino acids. CDR3 nucleotides: TGTGCCAGCAACGGGGACAGGGCGGTGAAGAGCAATCAGCCCCAGCATTTT. This gives the protein CASNGDRAVKSNQPQHF.

The chain combines TRBV2 with TRBJ1-5; TRBD1 might be the D (6 bases). V was shortened by 3 bases and J by 0 bases, with 9 bases between the two germline ends. The CDR3 has 15 amino acids. Germline V lookup: CDR1 SNHLY, CDR2 FYNNEI. The CDR3 region has the DNA TGTGCCAGCAGTGACTTGGACAGTAGCAATCAGCCCCAGCATTTT. It yields the protein CASSDLDSSNQPQHF.

V and J are TRBV5-4 and TRBJ2-3; perhaps TRBD1 as D (7 bases). The germline V and J ends were trimmed by 5 bases and 5 bases, with 12 bases remaining between them. This CDR3 comprises 13 residues. Germline CDR1 and CDR2: SGHNT and YYREEE (reference sequence). CDR3 nucleotides: TGTGCCAGCAGGCCGCAGGGGGGAGATACGCAGTATTTT. Translation gives CASRPQGGDTQYF.

The CDR3: CASSLDRLDVWETQYF. The CDR3 region has the DNA TGTGCCAGCAGCTTAGACAGACTAGATGTTTGGGAGACCCAGTACTTC. The V gene is TRBV7-9, the J gene TRBJ2-5; maybe TRBD2 (6 bases). V was clipped by 1 base and J by 5 bases, with 17 bases between them. CDR1 and CDR2 (germline): SEHNR, FQNEAQ (reference sequence). The CDR3 loop spans 16 amino acids.

This sequence joins TRBV5-1 and TRBJ1-5, with TRBD1 identical over 8 bases. From germline, CDR1 is SGHRS and CDR2 YFSETQ. CDR3 length: 15 amino acids. V trimming: 5 bases; J trimming: 5 bases; junction bases outside the gene matches: 9. CDR3 sequence: CASRPRDRRHQPQHF. The CDR3 coding sequence is TGCGCCAGCAGACCCCGGGACAGGCGGCATCAGCCCCAGCATTTT.